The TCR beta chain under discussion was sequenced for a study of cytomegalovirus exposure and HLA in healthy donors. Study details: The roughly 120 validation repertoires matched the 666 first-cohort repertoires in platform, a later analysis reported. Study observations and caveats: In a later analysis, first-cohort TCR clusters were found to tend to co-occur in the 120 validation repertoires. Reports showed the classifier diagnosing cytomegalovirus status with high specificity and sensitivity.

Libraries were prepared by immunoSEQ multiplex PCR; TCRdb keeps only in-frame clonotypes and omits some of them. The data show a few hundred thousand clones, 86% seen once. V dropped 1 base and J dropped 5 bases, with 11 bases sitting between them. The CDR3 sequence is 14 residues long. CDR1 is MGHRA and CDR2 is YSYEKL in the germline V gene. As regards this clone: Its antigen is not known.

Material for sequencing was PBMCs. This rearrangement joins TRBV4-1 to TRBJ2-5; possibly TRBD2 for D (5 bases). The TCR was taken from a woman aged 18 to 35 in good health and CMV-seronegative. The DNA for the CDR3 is TGCGCCAGCAGCCAAGGGTTCGGGATGGAGACCCAGTACTTC. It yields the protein CASSQGFGMETQYF.